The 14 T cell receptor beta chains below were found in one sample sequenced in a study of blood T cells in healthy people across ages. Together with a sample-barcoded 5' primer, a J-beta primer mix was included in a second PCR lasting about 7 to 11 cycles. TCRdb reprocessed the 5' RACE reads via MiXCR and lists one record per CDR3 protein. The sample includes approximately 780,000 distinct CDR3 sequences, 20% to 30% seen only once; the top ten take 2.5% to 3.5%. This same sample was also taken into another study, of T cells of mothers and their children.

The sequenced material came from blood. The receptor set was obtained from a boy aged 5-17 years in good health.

CDR3 region: CASRWTGTHQETQYF. The DNA for the CDR3 is TGTGCCAGCCGGTGGACAGGGACCCACCAAGAGACCCAGTACTTC. The chain carries TRBV6-5 and TRBJ2-5; TRBD1 agrees at 8 bases. The V gene's germline CDR1 is MNHEY and CDR2 SVGAGI. V lost 8 bases to trimming and J lost 0 bases; unmatched junction nucleotides: 8. The CDR3 runs 15 residues.

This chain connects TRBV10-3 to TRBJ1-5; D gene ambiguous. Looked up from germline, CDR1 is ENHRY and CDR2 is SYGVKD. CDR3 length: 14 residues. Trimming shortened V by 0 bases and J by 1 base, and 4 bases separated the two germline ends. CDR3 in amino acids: CAISESQSNQPQHF. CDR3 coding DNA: TGTGCCATCAGTGAGTCGCAAAGCAATCAGCCCCAGCATTTT.

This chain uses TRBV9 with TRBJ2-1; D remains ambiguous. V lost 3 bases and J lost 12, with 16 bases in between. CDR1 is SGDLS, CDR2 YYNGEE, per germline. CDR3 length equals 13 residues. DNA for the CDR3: TGTGCCAGCAGCGGCGACTTCGACATTTGGCAGTTCTTC. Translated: CASSGDFDIWQFF.

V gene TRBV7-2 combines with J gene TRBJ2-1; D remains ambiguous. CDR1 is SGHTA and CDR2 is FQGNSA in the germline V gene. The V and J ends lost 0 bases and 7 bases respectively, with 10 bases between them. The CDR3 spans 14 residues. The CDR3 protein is CASSLAKVKNEQFF. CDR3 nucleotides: TGTGCCAGCAGCTTAGCGAAGGTAAAAAATGAGCAGTTCTTC.

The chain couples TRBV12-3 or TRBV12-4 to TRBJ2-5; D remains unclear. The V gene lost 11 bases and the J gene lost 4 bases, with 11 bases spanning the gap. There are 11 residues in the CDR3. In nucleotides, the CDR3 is TGTGCCGTGGGGTATCTAGAGACCCAGTACTTC. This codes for CAVGYLETQYF.

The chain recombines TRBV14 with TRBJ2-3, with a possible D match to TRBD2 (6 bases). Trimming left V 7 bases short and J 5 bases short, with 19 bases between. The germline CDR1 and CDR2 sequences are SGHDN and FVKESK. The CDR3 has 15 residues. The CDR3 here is CASTLQAGSQDTQYF. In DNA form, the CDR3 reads TGTGCCAGCACGCTCCAGGCGGGGTCCCAAGATACGCAGTATTTT. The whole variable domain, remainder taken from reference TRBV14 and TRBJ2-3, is EAGVTQFPSHSVIEKGQTVTLRCDPISGHDNLYWYRRVMGKEIKFLLHFVKESKQDESGMPNNRFLAERTGGTYSTLKVQPAELEDSGVYFCASTLQAGSQDTQYFGPGTRLTVL.

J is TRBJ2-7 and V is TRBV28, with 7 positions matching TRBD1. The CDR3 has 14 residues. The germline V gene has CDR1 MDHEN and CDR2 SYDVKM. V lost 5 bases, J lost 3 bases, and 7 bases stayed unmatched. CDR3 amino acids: CASSPGGQSYEQYF. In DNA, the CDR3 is TGTGCCAGCAGTCCTGGGGGACAGAGCTACGAGCAGTACTTC.

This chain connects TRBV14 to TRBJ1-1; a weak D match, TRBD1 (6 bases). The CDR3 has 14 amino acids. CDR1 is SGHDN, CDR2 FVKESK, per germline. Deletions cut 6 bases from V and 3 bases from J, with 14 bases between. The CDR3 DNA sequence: TGTGCCAGCAGTCCTCGACAGGACCACACTGAAGCTTTCTTT. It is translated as CASSPRQDHTEAFF.

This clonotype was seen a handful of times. CDR3 residues: CASSALGPGAEEDGYTF. CDR3 nucleotides: TGTGCCAGCAGCGCCCTAGGGCCAGGGGCTGAGGAGGATGGCTACACCTTC. The chain has TRBV7-9 and TRBJ1-2, with D possibly TRBD1 on 6 matching bases. Germline V gene lookup returns CDR1 SEHNR and CDR2 FQNEAQ (reference sequence). The CDR3 runs to 17 residues. V lost 5 bases to trimming and J lost 6 bases, with 25 bases between them.

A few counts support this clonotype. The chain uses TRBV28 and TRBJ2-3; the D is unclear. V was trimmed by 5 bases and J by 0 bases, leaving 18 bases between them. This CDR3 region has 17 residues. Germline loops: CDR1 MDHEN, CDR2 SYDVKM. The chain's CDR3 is CASSPHQKNPSTDTQYF. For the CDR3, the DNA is TGTGCCAGCAGTCCGCACCAAAAAAATCCTAGCACAGATACGCAGTATTTT.

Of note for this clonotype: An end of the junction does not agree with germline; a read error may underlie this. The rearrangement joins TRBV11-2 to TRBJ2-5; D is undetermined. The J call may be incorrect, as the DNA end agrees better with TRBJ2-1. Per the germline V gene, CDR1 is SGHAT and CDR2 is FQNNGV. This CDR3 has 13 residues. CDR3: CASGLGTTHEQFF. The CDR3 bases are TGTGCCAGCGGCTTAGGAACGACCCATGAGCAGTTCTTC.

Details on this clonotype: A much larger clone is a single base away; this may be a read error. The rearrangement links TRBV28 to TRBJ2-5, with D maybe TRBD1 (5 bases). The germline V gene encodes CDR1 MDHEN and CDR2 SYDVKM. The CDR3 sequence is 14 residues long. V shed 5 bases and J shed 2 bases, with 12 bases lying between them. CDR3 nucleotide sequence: TGTGCCAGCAGTGCTCAGGGTGGGCAAGAGACCCAGTACTTC. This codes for CASSAQGGQETQYF.

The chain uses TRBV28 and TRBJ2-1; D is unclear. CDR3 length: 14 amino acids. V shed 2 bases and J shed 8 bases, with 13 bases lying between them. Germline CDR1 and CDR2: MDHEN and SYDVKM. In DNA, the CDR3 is TGTGCCAGCAGTTTAGGGCCCTCCCTACATGAGCAGTTCTTC. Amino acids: CASSLGPSLHEQFF.

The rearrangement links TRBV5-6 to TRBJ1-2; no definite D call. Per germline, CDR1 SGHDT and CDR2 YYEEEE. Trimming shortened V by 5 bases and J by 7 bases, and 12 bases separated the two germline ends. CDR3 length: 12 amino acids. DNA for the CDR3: TGTGCCAGCAGTTTTGCATGGAGTGGCTACACCTTC. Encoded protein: CASSFAWSGYTF.